Presented here are 21 T cell receptor beta chains from one specimen sequenced in a study of blood T cell repertoires in COVID-19. The assay was immunoSEQ multiplex PCR, and TCRdb's table has in-frame clones only and misses some. The sample consists of 250,000 to 300,000 clones, about 91% of them appearing once. Material for sequencing was peripheral blood. The receptor source for this set is a woman between 55 and 75 years old with acute or convalescent COVID-19.

The rearrangement links TRBV7-3 to TRBJ2-3; 11 bases are a match to TRBD1. Germline values: CDR1 SGHTA, CDR2 FQGTGA. V lost 5 bases to trimming and J lost 5 bases; unmatched junction nucleotides: 6. The CDR3 loop spans 15 amino acids. In nucleotides, the CDR3 is TGTGCCAGCAGCATGCTCGGGACAGGGGGAGATACGCAGTATTTT. This sequence encodes CASSMLGTGGDTQYF.

This clone was seen at least ten times. V and J are TRBV29-1 and TRBJ1-2; D remains unclear. There are 13 residues in the CDR3. Trimming stripped 0 bases from V and 7 bases from J, with 12 bases between. Germline CDR1 and CDR2: SQVTM and ANQGSEA. This chain's CDR3 is CSVEDLRRGGYTF. CDR3 in DNA: TGCAGCGTTGAAGATCTGCGACGCGGTGGCTACACCTTC.

The chain uses TRBV29-1 and TRBJ1-2, with a weak D call TRBD1 (5 bases). Germline CDR1 reads SQVTM; CDR2 reads ANQGSEA. V was cut by 5 bases and J by 2 bases, with 9 bases left in between. The CDR3 runs 12 residues. CDR3 in DNA: TGCAGCGTTTTGACAGAGAACTATGGCTACACCTTC. This encodes CSVLTENYGYTF.

J is TRBJ1-2 and V is TRBV4-3; D remains unclear. CDR3 length equals 14 residues. Germline V gene data show CDR1 as LGHNA and CDR2 as YSLEER. The V gene lost 1 base and the J gene lost 8 bases, with 14 bases spanning the gap. CDR3 region: CASSQVPGLGGYTF. CDR3 coding DNA: TGCGCCAGCAGCCAAGTTCCGGGGTTAGGAGGCTACACCTTC.

This clone has only one observation. The chain is built from TRBV3-1 (or the pseudogene TRBV3-2) and TRBJ1-1; perhaps TRBD1 as D (5 bases). The CDR3 is made up of 14 amino acids. V was clipped by 1 base and J by 4 bases, with 10 bases between them. The germline gives CDR1 LGHDT, CDR2 YNNKEL (reference sequence). DNA of the CDR3: TGTGCCAGCAGCCAAGCCTCGGGGGGCACTGAAGCTTTCTTT. Translated, it gives CASSQASGGTEAFF.

This chain joins TRBV5-8 and TRBJ1-5, with 11 positions matching TRBD1. CDR1 and CDR2 from the germline V gene are SGHTS and YDEGEE. The ends lost 4 bases at V and 7 bases at J; junction bases unmatched: 10. The CDR3 consists of 16 residues. DNA for the CDR3: TGTGCCAGCAGCAAAAGGACAGGGGGCGCCGGCCAGCCCCAGCATTTT. This sequence encodes CASSKRTGGAGQPQHF. The full variable domain, in which reference TRBV5-8 and TRBJ1-5 provide the parts outside the CDR3, is EAGVTQSPTHLIKTRGQQATLRCSPISGHTSVYWYQQALGLGLQFLLWYDEGEERNRGNFPPRFSGRQFPNYSSELNVNALELEDSALYLCASSKRTGGAGQPQHFGDGTRLSIL.

This clone was detected only a few times. The V call is TRBV19, the J call TRBJ1-1; possible D gene TRBD1, 5 bases. CDR3 size: 15 residues. With 3 bases removed from V and 4 bases from J, the gap between germline ends came to 15 bases. The germline CDR1 and CDR2 sequences are LNHDA and SQIVND (reference sequence). The CDR3 DNA reads TGTGCCAGTAGTATTTTGGCAGCCGGGGGCACTGAAGCTTTCTTT. Protein: CASSILAAGGTEAFF.

The CDR3 loop reads CATSGGMNTEAFF. The CDR3 bases are TGTGCCACCTCCGGGGGAATGAACACTGAAGCTTTCTTT. The chain joins TRBV24-1 to TRBJ1-1; D perhaps matches TRBD1 (5 bases). There are 13 residues in the CDR3. V lost 9 bases and J 0 bases, leaving 10 bases between the germline ends. Per the germline V gene, CDR1 is KGHDR and CDR2 is SFDVKD.

The genes are TRBV15 and TRBJ2-7; 10 nucleotides line up with TRBD2. From germline, CDR1 is LNHNV and CDR2 YYDKDF (reference sequence). The CDR3 loop spans 16 amino acids. V lost 2 bases to trimming and J lost 0 bases; unmatched junction nucleotides: 4. As DNA, the CDR3 is TGTGCCACCAGCAGAACGGGACTAGCGCGCTCCTACGAGCAGTACTTC. Encoded protein: CATSRTGLARSYEQYF.

This clone was counted a few times. This chain joins TRBV7-2 and TRBJ1-1, with 10 bases aligning to TRBD1. The junction had 5 bases not matched to a gene; V was cut back by 3 bases and J by 4 bases. The CDR3 has 15 residues. Germline lookup yields CDR1 SGHTA and CDR2 FQGNSA. The CDR3 region is CASSLTGGEGTEAFF. In nucleotides, the CDR3 is TGTGCCAGCAGCTTGACAGGGGGCGAAGGCACTGAAGCTTTCTTT.

The chain joins TRBV3-1 (or the pseudogene TRBV3-2) to TRBJ1-2; D unresolved. V was shortened by 2 bases and J by 8 bases, with 21 bases between the two germline ends. The CDR3 extends over 16 amino acids. The germline V gene has CDR1 LGHDT and CDR2 YNNKEL (reference sequence). CDR3 in DNA: TGTGCCAGCAGCCAACTCACAGCTAATTTGCGACGAGGCTACACCTTC. Encoded protein: CASSQLTANLRRGYTF.

This chain joins TRBV28 and TRBJ1-5; D is uncertain. This CDR3 contains 14 residues. Trimming shortened V by 2 bases and J by 6 bases, and 11 bases separated the two germline ends. CDR1 is MDHEN, CDR2 SYDVKM, per germline. The CDR3 here is CASSLTEGGQPQHF. CDR3 in DNA: TGTGCCAGCAGTTTAACCGAAGGCGGTCAGCCCCAGCATTTT.

V is TRBV3-1 (or the pseudogene TRBV3-2) and J is TRBJ1-1; a possible D gene is TRBD1 (6 bases). The CDR3 consists of 15 residues. Germline loops: CDR1 LGHDT, CDR2 YNNKEL (reference sequence). The V end lost 1 base, the J end lost 0 bases, and 9 bases lay between the germline ends. CDR3 loop: CASSQGGGLNTEAFF. The CDR3 DNA is TGTGCCAGCAGCCAAGGGGGGGGCCTGAACACTGAAGCTTTCTTT.

J is TRBJ2-5 and V is TRBV5-1; 11 positions agree with TRBD1. V was clipped by 0 bases and J by 4 bases; unmatched bases: 5. Germline CDR1 reads SGHRS; CDR2 reads YFSETQ. This CDR3 region has 16 residues. The CDR3 region has the DNA TGCGCCAGCAGCTTGGCGGGACAGGGGGTTGGAGAGACCCAGTACTTC. It is translated as CASSLAGQGVGETQYF.

The chain is built from TRBV11-3 and TRBJ2-5, with TRBD2 as a possible D gene (6 bases). Trimming shortened V by 5 bases and J by 5 bases, and 18 bases separated the two germline ends. In germline, CDR1 is SGHNT, CDR2 YENEEA. This CDR3 is 15 amino acids long. CDR3 residues: CASSSGPYPRETQYF. DNA of the CDR3: TGTGCCAGCAGCAGCGGGCCCTACCCTCGGGAGACCCAGTACTTC.

The chain combines TRBV4-3 with TRBJ2-3; D is unresolved. V gave up 0 bases and J gave up 4 bases, with 8 bases separating them. There are 14 residues in the CDR3. CDR1 is LGHNA and CDR2 is YSLEER in the germline V gene. In DNA, the CDR3 is TGCGCCAGCAGCCAAGATGCCGGTTCAGATACGCAGTATTTT. It codes for CASSQDAGSDTQYF.

The V call is TRBV28, the J call TRBJ2-7, with D perhaps TRBD1 (5 bases). V lost 2 bases and J lost 10, with 9 bases in between. The V gene's germline CDR1 is MDHEN and CDR2 SYDVKM. This CDR3 has 11 amino acids. The CDR3 DNA is TGTGCCAGCAGTTTACTCAGGGCCCAGTACTTC. Its protein is CASSLLRAQYF.

In its sample, this clone was seen once. The V gene is TRBV7-2, the J gene TRBJ2-7; 12 positions match TRBD2. Losses at the gene ends were 2 bases for V and 3 bases for J; bases not matched to a gene: 8. Germline CDR1 and CDR2: SGHTA and FQGNSA. This CDR3 has 17 amino acids. This chain's CDR3 is CASSLRLAGGPGYEQYF. Written as DNA, the CDR3 is TGTGCCAGCAGCTTAAGGCTAGCGGGAGGGCCTGGCTACGAGCAGTACTTC.

This chain links TRBV18 with TRBJ1-1, with D perhaps matching TRBD1 (5 bases). This CDR3 has 12 amino acids. Looked up from germline, CDR1 is KGHSH and CDR2 is LQKENI. Trimming shortened V by 0 bases and J by 11 bases, and 10 bases separated the two germline ends. This CDR3 is CASSPPGGRAFF. The CDR3 DNA is TGTGCCAGCTCACCACCGGGGGGAAGGGCTTTCTTT.

The chain couples TRBV6-1 to TRBJ1-2, with TRBD1 matching over 11 bases. The CDR3 contains 17 residues. Germline lookup yields CDR1 MNHNS and CDR2 SASEGT. V was pared by 0 bases and J by 4 bases, with 7 bases of the junction left unmatched. The DNA of the CDR3 is TGTGCCAGCAGTGAAGCGGACAGGGGGCTTACCCTCTATGGCTACACCTTC. Translation: CASSEADRGLTLYGYTF.

The rearrangement uses TRBV29-1 and TRBJ2-7, with TRBD2 as a possible D gene (5 bases). The ends were cut back, 6 bases at V and 7 bases at J, with 16 bases in the middle. This CDR3 spans 12 amino acids. Germline V CDR1 and CDR2: SQVTM, ANQGSEA. The CDR3: CSVGSPPGEQYF. The CDR3 region has the DNA TGCAGCGTGGGAAGTCCCCCGGGGGAGCAGTACTTC.